This TCR beta chain was documented in a study of CD8+CD57+ T cells in acquired aplastic anemia. This clonotype showed up many times. The CDR3 runs to 17 residues. After removal of 0 bases from V and 2 bases from J, the junction contained 8 bases not matched to a gene. From germline, CDR1 is MNHEY and CDR2 SVGAGI. Genomic DNA, serving as template, underwent TCR beta VDJ and CDR3 profiling. TCRdb called the reads again in MiXCR, with one record for every CDR3 protein. The repertoire holds 100,000 to 150,000 distinct CDR3 sequences, with around 46% as singletons. This clonotype was sampled from a human donor in good health, serving as a control. This sequence joins TRBV6-5 and TRBJ2-7; 9 nucleotides agree with TRBD2. Input material: sorted CD4+, CD8+, or CD8+CD57+ T cells (not recorded which) from PBMCs. The CDR3 protein is CASSYSGGRGGAYEQYF. CDR3 nucleotide sequence: TGTGCCAGCAGTTACTCTGGAGGCCGCGGGGGGGCCTACGAGCAGTACTTC.